The next 8 T cell receptor beta chains were all read from a single sample in a study of cytomegalovirus exposure and HLA in healthy donors. PCR involved 60 Vbeta and 13 Jbeta primers. Sequenced by immunoSEQ multiplex PCR; TCRdb stores in-frame clones only, minus some. Here the sample spans about 140,000 clones, approximately 84% being singletons. Source material: PBMCs. These receptor sequences come from a man aged 25 to 45 in good health and CMV-seropositive.

This clone occurred a few times. The V and J genes are TRBV5-1 and TRBJ2-7; TRBD1 matches at 9 bases. Germline CDR1 is SGHRS and CDR2 is YFSETQ. This CDR3 is 14 amino acids long. With V trimmed by 4 bases and J by 2 bases, 4 bases remained unmatched. The CDR3 region has the DNA TGCGCCAGCAGCCCGGACAGGGGCCCCTACGAGCAGTACTTC. It specifies CASSPDRGPYEQYF.

The chain employs TRBV7-9 and TRBJ1-5; 7 bases are a match to TRBD1. In germline, CDR1 is SEHNR, CDR2 FQNEAQ (reference sequence). The CDR3 totals 14 residues. Trimming cost V 1 base and J 7 bases; bases outside gene matches: 4. The CDR3 here is CASSLGTGNQPQHF. The CDR3 DNA sequence: TGTGCCAGCAGCTTAGGGACAGGAAACCAGCCCCAGCATTTT.

This rearrangement joins TRBV11-3 to TRBJ2-3, with 9 bases aligning to TRBD2. Trimming cost V 0 bases and J 0 bases; bases outside gene matches: 4. The germline V gene encodes CDR1 SGHNT and CDR2 YENEEA. The CDR3 spans 17 residues. Written as DNA, the CDR3 is TGTGCCAGCAGCTTAGACCCCCTAGCGGGAAGCACAGATACGCAGTATTTT. It yields the protein CASSLDPLAGSTDTQYF.

V usage is TRBV9 and J usage is TRBJ2-7; D is perhaps TRBD2 (6 bases). CDR1 and CDR2 from the germline V gene are SGDLS and YYNGEE. The CDR3 covers 16 residues. Deletions cut 3 bases from V and 7 bases from J, with 23 bases between. CDR3: CASSASPRGGVEEQYF. In DNA form, the CDR3 reads TGTGCCAGCAGCGCTTCCCCACGGGGCGGGGTGGAGGAGCAGTACTTC.

CDR3 DNA: TGCGCCAGCAGTGAGGGCAGGGAGACCCAGTACTTC. Its translation is CASSEGRETQYF. The chain links TRBV10-1 to TRBJ2-5, with D unresolved. The germline V gene has CDR1 WNHNN and CDR2 SYGVQD (reference sequence). The CDR3 runs 12 residues. The V and J ends lost 2 bases and 5 bases respectively, with 6 bases between them.

The CDR3 here is CASSGRDRAAYEQYF. The DNA of the CDR3 is TGTGCCAGCAGTGGCCGGGACAGGGCGGCCTACGAGCAGTACTTC. V is TRBV28 and J is TRBJ2-7; 9 positions agree with TRBD1. After removal of 5 bases from V and 2 bases from J, the junction contained 7 bases not matched to a gene. The CDR3 loop spans 15 amino acids. The germline gives CDR1 MDHEN, CDR2 SYDVKM.

The sample holds one count of this clone. The chain links TRBV28 to TRBJ2-3; 10 bases line up with TRBD2. Germline V lookup: CDR1 MDHEN, CDR2 SYDVKM. This CDR3 is built from 16 residues. After removal of 5 bases from V and 0 bases from J, the junction contained 5 bases not matched to a gene. For the CDR3, the DNA is TGTGCCAGCAGTCAAGCTAGCGGGGGAAGCACAGATACGCAGTATTTT. Its protein is CASSQASGGSTDTQYF.

CDR3 DNA: TGTGCCAGCAGCTTAACGGGCCCGGGAGGCTTCAATGAGCAGTTCTTC. It yields the protein CASSLTGPGGFNEQFF. The J gene is TRBJ2-1, the V gene TRBV7-3, with 7 bases aligning to TRBD2. Germline V gene sequence: CDR1 SGHTA, CDR2 FQGTGA. The CDR3 is 16 amino acids. The ends lost 0 bases at V and 6 bases at J; junction bases unmatched: 8.